This T cell receptor (beta chain) was obtained from a study of T cell repertoires in cytomegalovirus infection. Using its own MiXCR run on the reads, TCRdb lists one record per CDR3 protein. The sample lists about 450,000 distinct CDR3 sequences; approximately 31% were seen once. Only a few counts were recorded for this clonotype. The antigen is undetermined. Germline CDR1 LGHDT, CDR2 YNNKEL (reference sequence). The CDR3 extends over 16 amino acids. V lost 5 bases, J lost 2 bases, and 19 bases lay in between. Overall study results and limits: CMV-specific HLA-C-restricted TCR beta clonotypes dominated the ex vivo response.

Sequenced sample: PBMCs. This TCR came from a human donor in good health (CMV status not recorded). Some clones in this sample may be carry-over from other donors' samples. The V call is TRBV3-1, the J call TRBJ2-7, with a weak D call TRBD2 (6 bases). In DNA, the CDR3 is TGTGCCAGCAGCGCGATGGGGGGACGCGAAACCTACGAGCAGTACTTC. Protein product: CASSAMGGRETYEQYF.